This section outlines one T cell receptor beta chain sequence together with its context. The antigen remains unidentified. The data are from a study of T cell responses to AZD1222 COVID-19 vaccine. Study as a whole: Analyses pooled second doses at about 4 or about 12 weeks.

Study outcomes and limitations: Just 5 or 6 AZD1222 recipients tested seropositive at baseline. Repertoire sampling occurred only after the peak T cell response. At 160-218 and 743-854, vaccine-associated CD4 TCRs were dominant, and they spanned spike.

Generated by immunoSEQ multiplex PCR, the TCRdb table keeps only in-frame clones and is missing some. The sample contains about 140,000 clones, around 91% of which appear only once. J gave up 2 bases and V 5 bases, and 5 bases lay outside the gene matches. This CDR3 has 15 amino acids. The germline CDR1 and CDR2 sequences are SGHTA and FQGNSA. The sequences come from peripheral blood, collected on day 0 of AZD1222 vaccination. This sequence was found in an adult in good health. The V gene is TRBV7-2, the J gene TRBJ1-5, with 8 positions matching TRBD1. The CDR3: CASSEQGGGNQPQHF. In DNA form, the CDR3 reads TGTGCCAGCAGCGAACAGGGGGGCGGCAATCAGCCCCAGCATTTT.